The source of this TCR beta chain is a study of regulatory T cells in long-lasting Graves disease. Libraries of TCR beta came from iRepertoire HTBI primers plus Arm-PCR of CDR3 regions. One entry per CDR3 protein, called by TCRdb with MiXCR from the multiplex PCR reads. The sample lists around 450,000 distinct CDR3 sequences, around 15% seen once, with approximately 12% in the top ten. There are 15 residues in the CDR3. Germline V gene data show CDR1 as LGHNA and CDR2 as YNFKEQ. Trimming took off 0 bases at V and 4 bases at J, with 10 bases between the two ends. The time point: newly diagnosed GD, antithyroid drugs for less than 3 months. PBMC RNA was the source of the TCR library. These data also formed part of another study, on T cells in Graves' hyperthyroidism and ophthalmopathy.

The V gene is TRBV4-2, the J gene TRBJ2-1; D is uncertain. The TCR comes from a man aged 35 to 55 with Graves disease. The material was peripheral blood mononuclear cells (PBMCs), obtained at new diagnosis, from a patient treated with antithyroid drugs. Here the CDR3 DNA reads TGTGCCAGCAGCCAAGATTTTGTGGGTTACAATGAGCAGTTCTTC. It yields the protein CASSQDFVGYNEQFF.